The clone carrying this T cell receptor beta chain was recorded only once. Original data processing: Reference gene primer amplification gave nucleated cell count estimates. The method was immunoSEQ multiplex PCR; TCRdb's version includes in-frame clones alone and lacks a portion of them. The V and J calls and the clone size are those of that table, but D and trimming were determined from the DNA. The profile covers 130,000 to 150,000 clones, with approximately 88% appearing a single time and about 5.5% taken by the ten largest. This specimen comes from a study of blood T cell repertoires in COVID-19. V lost 3 bases, J lost 2 bases, and 2 bases lay in between. The CDR3 length is 11 residues. Germline V lookup: CDR1 MNHNS, CDR2 SASEGT.

Sequencing input: PBMCs or T cells enriched from blood (not recorded which). The origin of this receptor is a man aged 40-50 years with acute COVID-19. The chain carries TRBV6-1 and TRBJ2-7; D is undetermined. The CDR3 DNA follows: TGTGCCAGCAGTGACGCCTACGAGCAGTACTTC. Translated: CASSDAYEQYF.